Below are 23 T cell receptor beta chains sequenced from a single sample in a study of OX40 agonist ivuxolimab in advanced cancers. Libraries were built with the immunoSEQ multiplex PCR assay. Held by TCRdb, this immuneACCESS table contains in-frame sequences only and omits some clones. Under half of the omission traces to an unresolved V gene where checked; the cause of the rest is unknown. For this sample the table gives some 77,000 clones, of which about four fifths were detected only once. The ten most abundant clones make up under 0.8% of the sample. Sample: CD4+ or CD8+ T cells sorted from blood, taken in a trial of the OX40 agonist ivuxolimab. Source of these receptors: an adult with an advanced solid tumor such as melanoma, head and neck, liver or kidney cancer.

The CDR3 DNA is TGCGCCAGCAGCCAGACCACTAGCGGTGGAGATACGCAGTATTTT. Its translation: CASSQTTSGGDTQYF. The chain is built from TRBV5-1 and TRBJ2-3; TRBD2 aligns across 8 bases. The CDR3 loop spans 15 amino acids. Germline V gene data show CDR1 as SGHRS and CDR2 as YFSETQ. The V segment lost 4 bases and the J segment 5 bases; nucleotides outside the gene matches: 9.

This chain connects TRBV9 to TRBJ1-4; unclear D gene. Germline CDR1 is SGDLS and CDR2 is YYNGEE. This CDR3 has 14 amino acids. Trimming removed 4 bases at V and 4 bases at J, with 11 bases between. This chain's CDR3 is CASSPRIDNEKLFF. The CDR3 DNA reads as TGTGCCAGCAGCCCACGGATAGATAATGAAAAACTGTTTTTT.

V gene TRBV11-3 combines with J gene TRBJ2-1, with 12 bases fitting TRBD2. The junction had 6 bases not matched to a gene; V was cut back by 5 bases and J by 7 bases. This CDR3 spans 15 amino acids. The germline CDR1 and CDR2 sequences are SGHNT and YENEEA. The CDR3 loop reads CASSETSGRENEQFF. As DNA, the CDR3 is TGTGCCAGCAGCGAGACTAGCGGGAGAGAGAATGAGCAGTTCTTC.

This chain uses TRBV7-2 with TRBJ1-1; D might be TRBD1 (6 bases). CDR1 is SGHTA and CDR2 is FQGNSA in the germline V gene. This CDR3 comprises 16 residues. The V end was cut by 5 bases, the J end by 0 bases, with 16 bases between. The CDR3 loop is CASSPRWGGLNTEAFF. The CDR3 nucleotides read TGTGCCAGCAGCCCCAGGTGGGGGGGGCTGAACACTGAAGCTTTCTTT.

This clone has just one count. The CDR3 region is CASKAQGRRFTDTQYF. The CDR3 nucleotides read TGTGCCAGTAAAGCCCAAGGGAGGCGCTTCACAGATACGCAGTATTTT. The V gene is TRBV19, the J gene TRBJ2-3; D is possibly TRBD2 (6 bases). V lost 7 bases, J lost 2 bases, and 19 bases lay in between. The CDR3 loop spans 16 amino acids. The germline V gene has CDR1 LNHDA and CDR2 SQIVND (reference sequence).

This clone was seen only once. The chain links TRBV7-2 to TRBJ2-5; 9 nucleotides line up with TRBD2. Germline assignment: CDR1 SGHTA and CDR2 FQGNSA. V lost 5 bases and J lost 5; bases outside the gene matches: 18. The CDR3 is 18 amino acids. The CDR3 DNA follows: TGTGCCAGCAGCCCCGGCCCCCCTACCCTAGCGGGGTTTGAGACCCAGTACTTC. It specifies CASSPGPPTLAGFETQYF.

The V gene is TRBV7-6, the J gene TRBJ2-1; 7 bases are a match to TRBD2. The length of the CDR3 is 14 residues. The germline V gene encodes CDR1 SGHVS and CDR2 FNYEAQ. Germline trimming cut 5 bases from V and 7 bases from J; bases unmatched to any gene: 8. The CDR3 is CASSPRQGGNEQFF. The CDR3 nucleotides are TGTGCCAGCAGCCCTAGGCAGGGAGGGAATGAGCAGTTCTTC.

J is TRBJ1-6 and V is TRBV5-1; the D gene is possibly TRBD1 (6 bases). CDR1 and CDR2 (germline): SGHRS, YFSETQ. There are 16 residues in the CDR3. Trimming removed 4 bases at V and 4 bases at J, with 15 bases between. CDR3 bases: TGCGCCAGCAGCCTAACCGGGACAAGATATAATTCACCCCTCCACTTT. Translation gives CASSLTGTRYNSPLHF. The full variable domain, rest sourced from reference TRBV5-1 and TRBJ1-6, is KAGVTQTPRYLIKTRGQQVTLSCSPISGHRSVSWYQQTPGQGLQFLFEYFSETQRNKGNFPGRFSGRQFSNSRSEMNVSTLELGDSALYLCASSLTGTRYNSPLHFGNGTRLTVT.

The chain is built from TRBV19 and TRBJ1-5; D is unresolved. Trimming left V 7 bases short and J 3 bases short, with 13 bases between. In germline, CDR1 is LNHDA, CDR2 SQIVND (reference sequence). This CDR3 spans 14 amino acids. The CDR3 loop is CASKGRQVNQPQHF. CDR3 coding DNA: TGTGCCAGTAAAGGGCGTCAGGTCAATCAGCCCCAGCATTTT.

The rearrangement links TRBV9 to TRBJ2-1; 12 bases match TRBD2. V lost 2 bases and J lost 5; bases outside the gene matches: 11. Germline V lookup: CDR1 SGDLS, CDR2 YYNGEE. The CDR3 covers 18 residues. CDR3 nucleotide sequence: TGTGCCAGCAGCGTCTCAGTAACTAGCGGGAGGCCTAACAATGAGCAGTTCTTC. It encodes CASSVSVTSGRPNNEQFF.

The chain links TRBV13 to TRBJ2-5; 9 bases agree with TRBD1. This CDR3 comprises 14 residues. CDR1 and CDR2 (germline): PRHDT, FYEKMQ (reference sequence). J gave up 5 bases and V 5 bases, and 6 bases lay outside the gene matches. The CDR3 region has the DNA TGTGCCAGCAGCGACACAGGGGGCAGGGAGACCCAGTACTTC. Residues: CASSDTGGRETQYF.

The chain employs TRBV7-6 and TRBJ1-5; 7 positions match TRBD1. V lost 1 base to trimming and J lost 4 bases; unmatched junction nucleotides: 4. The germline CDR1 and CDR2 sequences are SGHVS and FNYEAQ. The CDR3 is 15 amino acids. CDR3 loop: CASSLVTGLNQPQHF. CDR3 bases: TGTGCCAGCAGCTTAGTGACAGGGCTAAATCAGCCCCAGCATTTT.

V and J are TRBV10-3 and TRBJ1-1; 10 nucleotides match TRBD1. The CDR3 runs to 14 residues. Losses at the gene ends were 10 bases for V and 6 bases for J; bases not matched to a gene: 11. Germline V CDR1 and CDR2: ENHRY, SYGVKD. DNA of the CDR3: TGTGCCACCCTCCGACAGGGGGCGGTCGCTGAAGCTTTCTTT. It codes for CATLRQGAVAEAFF.

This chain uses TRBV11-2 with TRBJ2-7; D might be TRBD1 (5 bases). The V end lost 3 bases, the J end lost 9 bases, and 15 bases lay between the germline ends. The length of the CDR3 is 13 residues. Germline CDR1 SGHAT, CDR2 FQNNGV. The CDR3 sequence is CASSLVQGRAQYF. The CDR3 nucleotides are TGTGCCAGCAGCTTGGTGCAGGGAAGGGCGCAGTACTTC.

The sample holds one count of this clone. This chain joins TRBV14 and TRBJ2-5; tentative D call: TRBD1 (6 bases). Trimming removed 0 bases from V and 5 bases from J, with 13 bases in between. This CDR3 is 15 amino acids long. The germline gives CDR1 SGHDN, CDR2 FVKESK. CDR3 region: CASSQDANRAETQYF. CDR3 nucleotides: TGTGCCAGCAGCCAAGATGCAAACAGGGCGGAGACCCAGTACTTC.

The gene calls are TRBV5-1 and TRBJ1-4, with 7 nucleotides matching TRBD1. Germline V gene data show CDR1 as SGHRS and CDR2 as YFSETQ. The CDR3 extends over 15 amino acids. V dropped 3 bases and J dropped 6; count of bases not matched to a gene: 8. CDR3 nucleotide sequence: TGCGCCAGCAGCTGGCGGGGGACAGCAGATGAAAAACTGTTTTTT. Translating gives CASSWRGTADEKLFF.

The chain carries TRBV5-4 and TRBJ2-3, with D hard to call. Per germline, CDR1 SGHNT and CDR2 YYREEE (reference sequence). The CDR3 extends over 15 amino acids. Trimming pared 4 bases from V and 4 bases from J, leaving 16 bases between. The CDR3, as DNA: TGTGCCAGCAGCCTGGACCGGGCCCGGGCAGATACGCAGTATTTT. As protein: CASSLDRARADTQYF.

CDR3 amino acids: CASSLDDSPLHF. DNA of the CDR3: TGTGCCAGCAGCTTAGATGATTCACCCCTCCACTTT. This chain joins TRBV7-8 and TRBJ1-6, with D unclear. V lost 1 base and J lost 8, with 3 bases in between. The CDR3 runs to 12 residues. CDR1 is SGHVS and CDR2 is FQNEAQ in the germline V gene.

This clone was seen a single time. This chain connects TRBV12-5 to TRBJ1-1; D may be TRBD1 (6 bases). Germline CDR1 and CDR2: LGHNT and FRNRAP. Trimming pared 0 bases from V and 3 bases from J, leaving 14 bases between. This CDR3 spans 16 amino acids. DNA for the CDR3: TGTGCTAGTGGTTTGGTACTGAGGGGGGGGGACACTGAAGCTTTCTTT. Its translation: CASGLVLRGGDTEAFF. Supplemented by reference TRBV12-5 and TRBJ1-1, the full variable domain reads DARVTQTPRHKVTEMGQEVTMRCQPILGHNTVFWYRQTMMQGLELLAYFRNRAPLDDSGMPKDRFSAEMPDATLATLKIQPSEPRDSAVYFCASGLVLRGGDTEAFFGQGTRLTVV.

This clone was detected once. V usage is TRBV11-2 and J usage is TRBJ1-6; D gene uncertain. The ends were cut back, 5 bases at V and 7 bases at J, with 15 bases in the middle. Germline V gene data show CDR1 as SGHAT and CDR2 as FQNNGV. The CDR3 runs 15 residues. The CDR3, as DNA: TGTGCCAGCAGCACACTAGCGACCTGGAATTCACCCCTCCACTTT. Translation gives CASSTLATWNSPLHF. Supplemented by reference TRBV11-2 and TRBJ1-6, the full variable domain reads EAGVAQSPRYKIIEKRQSVAFWCNPISGHATLYWYQQILGQGPKLLIQFQNNGVVDDSQLPKDRFSAERLKGVDSTLKIQPAKLEDSAVYLCASSTLATWNSPLHFGNGTRLTVT.

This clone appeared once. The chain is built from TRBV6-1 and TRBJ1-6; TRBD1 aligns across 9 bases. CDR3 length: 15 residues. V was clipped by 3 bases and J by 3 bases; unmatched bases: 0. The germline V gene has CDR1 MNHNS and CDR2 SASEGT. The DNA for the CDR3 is TGTGCCAGCAGTGAGGACAGGGGCTATAATTCACCCCTCCACTTT. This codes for CASSEDRGYNSPLHF.

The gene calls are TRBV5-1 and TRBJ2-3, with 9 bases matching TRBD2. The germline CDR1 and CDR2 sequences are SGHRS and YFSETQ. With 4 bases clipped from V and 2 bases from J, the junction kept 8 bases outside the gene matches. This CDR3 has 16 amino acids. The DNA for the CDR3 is TGCGCCAGCAGCCCCGCGACTAGCGGATACACAGATACGCAGTATTTT. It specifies CASSPATSGYTDTQYF.

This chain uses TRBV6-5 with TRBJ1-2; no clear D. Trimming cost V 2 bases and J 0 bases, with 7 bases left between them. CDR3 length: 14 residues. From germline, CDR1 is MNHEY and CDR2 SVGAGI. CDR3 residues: CASSYSSTNYGYTF. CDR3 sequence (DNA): TGTGCCAGCAGTTACAGCAGCACTAACTATGGCTACACCTTC.